This record covers a single TCR beta chain. Treatment reported: oral pan-JAK inhibitor, 5-10 mg twice daily. This sample stems from a study of CD8+ T cells in alopecia areata. Study background: Percent affected scalp area, the SALT score, rated treated patients' severity.

RNA extraction was followed by reverse transcription into cDNA, which acted as the sequencing template. The data were produced by immunoSEQ multiplex PCR, yet TCRdb's version contains in-frame clones alone and is incomplete. The sample contains 170,000 or so clones, under 70% of which appear only once. This CDR3 contains 14 residues. The germline V gene has CDR1 SGHRS and CDR2 YFSETQ. Trimming stripped 4 bases from V and 4 bases from J, with 14 bases between. This TCR was sampled from a human donor with alopecia areata. The rearrangement links TRBV5-1 to TRBJ1-1, with a weak D call TRBD1 (6 bases). The material sequenced was CD4+ T cells sorted from blood, taken at week 4, from a patient treated with tofacitinib. In nucleotides, the CDR3 is TGCGCCAGCAGCAGGACAGCCGGGGGCACTGAAGCTTTCTTT. Amino acids: CASSRTAGGTEAFF.